This section outlines one T cell receptor beta chain sequence together with its context. Its specificity is not known. TCRdb re-called the RT-PCR reads through MiXCR, storing one row per CDR3 protein. The sample records 500,000 or so distinct CDR3 sequences, more than 15% being singletons. The data are from a study of response to subunit inactivated influenza vaccine. Study observations and caveats: Researchers suggested that each seasonal influenza vaccination recruits few new T cells.

CDR1 is SQVTM, CDR2 ANQGSEA, per germline. CDR3 length equals 11 residues. Trimming pared 5 bases from V and 4 bases from J, leaving 5 bases between. Specimen: CD4+ T cells sorted from PBMCs, collected 23 to 25 months after vaccination. The chain combines TRBV29-1 with TRBJ2-2; D ambiguous. This sequence originates from a man between 50 and 75 years old who received an inactivated influenza vaccine. The CDR3 DNA reads TGCAGCGTTAGGAGCACCGGGGAGCTGTTTTTT. The encoded protein is CSVRSTGELFF.